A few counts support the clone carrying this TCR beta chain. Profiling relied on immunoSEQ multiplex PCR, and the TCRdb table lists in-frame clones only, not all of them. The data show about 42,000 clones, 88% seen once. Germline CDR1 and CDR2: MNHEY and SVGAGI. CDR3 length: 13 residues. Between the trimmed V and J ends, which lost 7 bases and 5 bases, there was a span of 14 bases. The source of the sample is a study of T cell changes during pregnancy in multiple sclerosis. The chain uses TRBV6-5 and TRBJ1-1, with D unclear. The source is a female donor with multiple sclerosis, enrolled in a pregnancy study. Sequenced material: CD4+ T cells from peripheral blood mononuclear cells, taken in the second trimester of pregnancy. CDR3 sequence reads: CASIPGIGTEAFF. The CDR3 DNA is TGTGCCAGCATACCGGGGATTGGAACTGAAGCTTTCTTT.